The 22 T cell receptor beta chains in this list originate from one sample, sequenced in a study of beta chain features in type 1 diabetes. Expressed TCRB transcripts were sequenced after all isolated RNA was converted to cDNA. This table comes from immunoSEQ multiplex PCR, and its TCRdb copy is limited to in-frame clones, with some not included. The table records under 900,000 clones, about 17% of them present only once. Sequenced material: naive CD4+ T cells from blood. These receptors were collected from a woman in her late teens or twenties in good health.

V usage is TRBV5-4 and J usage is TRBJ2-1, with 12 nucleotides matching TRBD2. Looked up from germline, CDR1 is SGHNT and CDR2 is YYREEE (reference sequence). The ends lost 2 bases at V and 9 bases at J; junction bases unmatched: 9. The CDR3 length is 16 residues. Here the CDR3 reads CASSLGLAGGPGEQFF. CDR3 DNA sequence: TGTGCCAGCAGCTTAGGGCTAGCGGGAGGGCCGGGTGAGCAGTTCTTC.

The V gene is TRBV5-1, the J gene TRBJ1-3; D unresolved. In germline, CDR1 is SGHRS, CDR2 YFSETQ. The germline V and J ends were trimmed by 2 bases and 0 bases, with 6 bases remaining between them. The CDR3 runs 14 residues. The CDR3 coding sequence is TGCGCCAGCAGCTTTGGGAACTCTGGAAACACCATATATTTT. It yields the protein CASSFGNSGNTIYF.

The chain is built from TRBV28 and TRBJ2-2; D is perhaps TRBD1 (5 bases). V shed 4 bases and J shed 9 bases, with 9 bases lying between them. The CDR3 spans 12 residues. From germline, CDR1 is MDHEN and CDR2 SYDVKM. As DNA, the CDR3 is TGTGCCAGCAGTTCGACAGCGCGGGAGCTGTTTTTT. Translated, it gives CASSSTARELFF.

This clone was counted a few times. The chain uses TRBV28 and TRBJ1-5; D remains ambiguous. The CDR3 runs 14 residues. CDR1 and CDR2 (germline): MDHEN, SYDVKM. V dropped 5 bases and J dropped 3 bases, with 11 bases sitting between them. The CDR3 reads CASSPHRPNQPQHF. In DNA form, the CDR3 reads TGTGCCAGCAGTCCTCACAGACCCAATCAGCCCCAGCATTTT.

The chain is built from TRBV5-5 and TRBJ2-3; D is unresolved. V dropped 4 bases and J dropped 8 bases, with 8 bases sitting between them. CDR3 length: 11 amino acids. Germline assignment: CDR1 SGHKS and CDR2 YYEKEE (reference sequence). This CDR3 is CASSPAGTQYF. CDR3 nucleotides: TGTGCCAGCAGCCCTGCCGGTACGCAGTATTTT. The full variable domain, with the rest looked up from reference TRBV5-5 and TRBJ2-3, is DAGVTQSPTHLIKTRGQQVTLRCSPISGHKSVSWYQQVLGQGPQFIFQYYEKEERGRGNFPDRFSARQFPNYSSELNVNALLLGDSALYLCASSPAGTQYFGPGTRLTVL.

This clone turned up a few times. The CDR3, as DNA: TGTGCCAGCAGTTTAATACGGAATGAGCAGTTCTTC. Translated, it gives CASSLIRNEQFF. The rearrangement uses TRBV28 and TRBJ2-1; D is unresolved. Germline V gene lookup returns CDR1 MDHEN and CDR2 SYDVKM. This CDR3 has 12 amino acids. Trimming took 2 bases from V and 7 from J, leaving 6 bases between them.

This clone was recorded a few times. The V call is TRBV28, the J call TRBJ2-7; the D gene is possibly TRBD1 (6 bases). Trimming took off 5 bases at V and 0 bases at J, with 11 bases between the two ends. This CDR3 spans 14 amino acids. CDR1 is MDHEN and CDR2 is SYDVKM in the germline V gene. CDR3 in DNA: TGTGCCAGCAGTGTATCGGACAGCTCCTACGAGCAGTACTTC. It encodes CASSVSDSSYEQYF.

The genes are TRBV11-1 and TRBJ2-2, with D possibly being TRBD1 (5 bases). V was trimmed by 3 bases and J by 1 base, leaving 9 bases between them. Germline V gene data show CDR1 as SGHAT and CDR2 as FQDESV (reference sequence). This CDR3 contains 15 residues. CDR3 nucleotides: TGTGCCAGCAGCTTCCGTACAGGGAACACCGGGGAGCTGTTTTTT. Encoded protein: CASSFRTGNTGELFF.

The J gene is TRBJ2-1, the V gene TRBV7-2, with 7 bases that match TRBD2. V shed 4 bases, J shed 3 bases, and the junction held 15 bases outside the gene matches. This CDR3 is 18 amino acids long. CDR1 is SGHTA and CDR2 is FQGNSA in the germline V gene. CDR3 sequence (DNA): TGTGCCAGCAGCTCGGGGGGTGCGGGAGCCCCCGGCTACAATGAGCAGTTCTTC. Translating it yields CASSSGGAGAPGYNEQFF.

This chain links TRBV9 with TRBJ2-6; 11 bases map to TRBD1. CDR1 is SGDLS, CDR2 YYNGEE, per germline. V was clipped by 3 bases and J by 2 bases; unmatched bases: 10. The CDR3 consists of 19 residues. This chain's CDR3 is CASSAQAGTGGTGANVLTF. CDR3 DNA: TGTGCCAGCAGCGCCCAAGCCGGGACAGGGGGTACTGGGGCCAACGTCCTGACTTTC.

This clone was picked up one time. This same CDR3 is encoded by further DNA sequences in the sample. The CDR3 reads CASSEAETQYF. The CDR3 region has the DNA TGTGCCAGCAGTGAAGCCGAGACCCAGTACTTC. V is TRBV6-1 and J is TRBJ2-5; D gene ambiguous. The germline V and J ends were trimmed by 0 bases and 5 bases, with 1 base remaining between them. CDR1 is MNHNS, CDR2 SASEGT, per germline. CDR3 length: 11 amino acids.

CDR3 protein: CASSTRAGPNTGELFF. The CDR3 nucleotides are TGTGCCAGCAGCACCAGAGCGGGACCTAACACCGGGGAGCTGTTTTTT. V is TRBV9 and J is TRBJ2-2; 7 bases match TRBD2. Germline V gene lookup returns CDR1 SGDLS and CDR2 YYNGEE. V trimming: 4 bases; J trimming: 2 bases; junction bases outside the gene matches: 8. This CDR3 has 16 residues.

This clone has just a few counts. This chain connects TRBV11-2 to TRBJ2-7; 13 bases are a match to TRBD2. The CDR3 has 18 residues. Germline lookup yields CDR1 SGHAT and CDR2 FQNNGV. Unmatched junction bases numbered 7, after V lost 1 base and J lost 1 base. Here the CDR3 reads CASSLAGTSGTVSYEQYF. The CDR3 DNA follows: TGTGCCAGCAGCTTAGCTGGGACTAGCGGGACCGTATCCTACGAGCAGTACTTC.

In DNA form, the CDR3 reads TGTGCCAGCAGCCCTCGGGGGAGCACAGATACGCAGTATTTT. Its protein is CASSPRGSTDTQYF. The chain links TRBV9 to TRBJ2-3; a possible D gene is TRBD2 (6 bases). In germline, CDR1 is SGDLS, CDR2 YYNGEE. The V end lost 4 bases, the J end lost 0 bases, and 9 bases lay between the germline ends. CDR3 length: 14 residues.

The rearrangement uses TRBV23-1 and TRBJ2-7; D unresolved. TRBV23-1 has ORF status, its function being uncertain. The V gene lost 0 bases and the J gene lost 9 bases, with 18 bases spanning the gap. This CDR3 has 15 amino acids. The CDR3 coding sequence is TGCGCCAGCAGTCAATCTTACTCACTCGCGGTTCGGCAGTACTTC. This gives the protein CASSQSYSLAVRQYF.

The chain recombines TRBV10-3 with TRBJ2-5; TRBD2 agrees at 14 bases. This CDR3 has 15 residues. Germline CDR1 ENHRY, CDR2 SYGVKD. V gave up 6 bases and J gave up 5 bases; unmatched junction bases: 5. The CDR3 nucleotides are TGTGCCATCAGCGGGACTAGCGGGAGTGGGGAGACCCAGTACTTC. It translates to CAISGTSGSGETQYF.

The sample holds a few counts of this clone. In nucleotides, the CDR3 is TGTGCCAGCAGTTTCCGGGACAGGGGGCGCGTGAGTACCAAAAACATTCAGTACTTC. It is translated as CASSFRDRGRVSTKNIQYF. V usage is TRBV28 and J usage is TRBJ2-4; 12 nucleotides align to TRBD1. The CDR3 sequence is 19 residues long. Germline V gene data show CDR1 as MDHEN and CDR2 as SYDVKM. V lost 3 bases, J lost 2 bases, and 11 bases stayed unmatched.

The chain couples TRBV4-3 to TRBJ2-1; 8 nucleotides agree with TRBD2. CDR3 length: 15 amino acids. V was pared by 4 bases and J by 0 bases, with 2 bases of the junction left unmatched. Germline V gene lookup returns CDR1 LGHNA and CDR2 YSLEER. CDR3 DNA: TGCGCCAGCAGCCCACTAGCGGACTCCTACAATGAGCAGTTCTTC. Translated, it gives CASSPLADSYNEQFF.

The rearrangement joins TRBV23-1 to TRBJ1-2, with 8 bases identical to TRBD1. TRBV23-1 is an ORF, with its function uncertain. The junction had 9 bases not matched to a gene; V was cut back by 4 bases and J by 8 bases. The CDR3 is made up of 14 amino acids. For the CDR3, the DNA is TGCGCCAGCAGTCCCGGACAGGGCAGAGGGGGCTACACCTTC. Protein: CASSPGQGRGGYTF.

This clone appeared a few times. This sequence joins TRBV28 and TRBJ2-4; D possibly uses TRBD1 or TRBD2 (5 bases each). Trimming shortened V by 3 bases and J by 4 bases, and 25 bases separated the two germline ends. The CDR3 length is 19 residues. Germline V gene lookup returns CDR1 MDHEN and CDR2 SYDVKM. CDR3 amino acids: CASSFSQGEGELMKNIQYF. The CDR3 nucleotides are TGTGCCAGCAGTTTTTCTCAGGGAGAGGGTGAACTGATGAAAAACATTCAGTACTTC.

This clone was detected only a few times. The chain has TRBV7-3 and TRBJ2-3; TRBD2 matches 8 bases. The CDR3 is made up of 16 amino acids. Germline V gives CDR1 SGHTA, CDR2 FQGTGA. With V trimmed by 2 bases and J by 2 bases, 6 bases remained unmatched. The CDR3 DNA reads TGTGCCAGCAGCTTAGTAGGCGGGAGGAACACAGATACGCAGTATTTT. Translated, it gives CASSLVGGRNTDTQYF.

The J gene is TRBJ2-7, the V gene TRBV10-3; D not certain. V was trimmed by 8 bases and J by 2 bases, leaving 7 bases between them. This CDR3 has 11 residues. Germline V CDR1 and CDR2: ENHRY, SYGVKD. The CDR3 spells CAIGLAYEQYF. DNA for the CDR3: TGTGCCATCGGATTAGCCTACGAGCAGTACTTC.